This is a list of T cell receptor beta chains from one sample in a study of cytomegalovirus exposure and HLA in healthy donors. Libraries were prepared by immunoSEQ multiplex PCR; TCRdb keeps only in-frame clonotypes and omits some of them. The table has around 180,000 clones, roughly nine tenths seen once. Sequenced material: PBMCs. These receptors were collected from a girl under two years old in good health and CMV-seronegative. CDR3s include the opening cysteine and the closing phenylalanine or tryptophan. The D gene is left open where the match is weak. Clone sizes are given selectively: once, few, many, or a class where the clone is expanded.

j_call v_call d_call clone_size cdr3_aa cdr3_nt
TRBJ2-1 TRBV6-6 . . CASSTPAGDYNEQFF TGTGCCAGCAGTACTCCAGCGGGCGACTACAATGAGCAGTTCTTC
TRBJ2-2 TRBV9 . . CASSVGWSGTGELFF TGTGCCAGCAGCGTAGGTTGGAGCGGAACCGGGGAGCTGTTTTTT
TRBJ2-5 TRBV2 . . CASSAGRQETQYF TGTGCCAGCAGTGCAGGGCGGCAAGAGACCCAGTACTTC
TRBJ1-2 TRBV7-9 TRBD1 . CASSLGTGEGTF TGTGCCAGCAGCCTGGGGACAGGGGAGGGGACCTTC
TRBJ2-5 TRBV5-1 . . CASSLDSRKTQYF TGCGCCAGCAGCTTGGACTCTAGGAAGACCCAGTACTTC
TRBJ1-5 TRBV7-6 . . CASSLGGGLGFQPQHF TGTGCCAGCAGCTTGGGAGGGGGTTTAGGTTTTCAGCCCCAGCATTTT
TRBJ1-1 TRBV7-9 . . CASSPQTRRTEAFF TGTGCCAGCAGCCCTCAGACACGTCGCACTGAAGCTTTCTTT
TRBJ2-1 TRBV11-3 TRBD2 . CASSLGLAGGLVDEQFF TGTGCCAGCAGCTTAGGGCTAGCGGGGGGGCTTGTTGATGAGCAGTTCTTC
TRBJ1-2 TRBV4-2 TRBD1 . CASSPTGAGYTF TGTGCCAGCAGCCCGACAGGGGCCGGCTACACCTTC
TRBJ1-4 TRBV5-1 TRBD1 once CASKDGQGAEKLFF TGCGCCAGCAAAGATGGACAGGGGGCTGAAAAACTGTTTTTT
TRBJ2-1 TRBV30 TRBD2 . CASRGGLAVYEQFF TGTGCCTCCCGGGGGGGACTAGCCGTGTATGAGCAGTTCTTC
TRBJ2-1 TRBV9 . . CASSVAPRGDEQFF TGTGCCAGCAGCGTAGCTCCTAGGGGCGATGAGCAGTTCTTC
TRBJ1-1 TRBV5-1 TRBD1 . CASSYRTGATEAFF TGCGCCAGCAGTTATAGGACAGGGGCCACTGAAGCTTTCTTT
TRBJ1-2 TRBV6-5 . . CASSRDAANYGYTF TGTGCCAGCTCCAGGGATGCGGCTAACTATGGCTACACCTTC
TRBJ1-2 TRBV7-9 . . CASSLAFGGYYGYTF TGTGCCAGCAGCTTAGCGTTTGGGGGCTACTATGGCTACACCTTC
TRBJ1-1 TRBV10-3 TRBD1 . CAIRENRGGTEAFF TGTGCCATCAGAGAAAACAGGGGGGGCACTGAAGCTTTCTTT
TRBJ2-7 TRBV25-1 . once CASSDRYEQYF TGTGCCAGCAGTGACAGGTACGAGCAGTACTTC
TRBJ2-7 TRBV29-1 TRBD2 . CSVAGGLVSYEQYF TGCAGCGTTGCCGGCGGACTAGTCTCCTACGAGCAGTACTTC
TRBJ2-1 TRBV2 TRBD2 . CASSGVAGVYNEQFF TGTGCCAGCAGTGGCGTAGCGGGAGTGTACAATGAGCAGTTCTTC
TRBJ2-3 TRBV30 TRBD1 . CAWSRDRLSTDTQYF TGTGCCTGGAGTCGGGACAGACTTTCCACAGATACGCAGTATTTT
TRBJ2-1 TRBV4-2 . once CASSQPQSRYNEQFF TGTGCCAGCAGCCAACCACAGTCCCGATACAATGAGCAGTTCTTC
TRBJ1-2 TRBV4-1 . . CASSQETTVSYGYTF TGCGCCAGCAGCCAAGAGACCACAGTTAGCTATGGCTACACCTTC
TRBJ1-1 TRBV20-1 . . CSARRNTEAFF TGCAGCGCGAGGCGAAACACTGAAGCTTTCTTT
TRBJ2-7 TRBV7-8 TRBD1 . CASSYDPGQHSYEQYF TGTGCCAGCAGCTACGATCCGGGACAGCACTCCTACGAGCAGTACTTC
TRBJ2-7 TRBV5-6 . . CASSFRSSHEQYF TGTGCCAGCAGCTTCCGGTCAAGCCACGAGCAGTACTTC
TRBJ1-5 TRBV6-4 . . CASSDSREDQPQHF TGTGCCAGCAGTGACTCAAGGGAGGATCAGCCCCAGCATTTT
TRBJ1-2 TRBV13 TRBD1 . CASSLAGTGDDGYTF TGTGCCAGCAGCTTAGCCGGGACAGGGGATGATGGCTACACCTTC
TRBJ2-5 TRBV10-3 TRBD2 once CAIGASGGGQETQYF TGTGCCATAGGGGCTAGCGGGGGGGGCCAAGAGACCCAGTACTTC
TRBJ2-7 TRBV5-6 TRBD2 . CASSLLEVWGGEQYF TGTGCCAGCAGCTTGCTGGAGGTCTGGGGGGGCGAGCAGTACTTC
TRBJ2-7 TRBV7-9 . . CASSIRGYEQYF TGTGCCAGCAGCATCCGGGGCTACGAGCAGTACTTC
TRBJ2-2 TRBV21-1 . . CASSKAQDTGELFF TGTGCCAGCAGCAAAGCACAGGACACCGGGGAGCTGTTTTTT
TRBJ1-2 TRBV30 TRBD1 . CAWSRQGGGYGYTF TGTGCCTGGAGTAGACAGGGGGGGGGATATGGCTACACCTTC